This record covers a single T cell receptor (beta chain). Its antigen is undetermined. This CDR3 contains 17 residues. The trim removed 0 bases at V and 2 bases at J, leaving 8 bases unmatched. Germline loops: CDR1 SGHDT, CDR2 YYEEEE. The data derive from a study of cytomegalovirus exposure and HLA in healthy donors. Study-wide points: Information on immune exposure was restricted to one variable (CMV serostatus).

The PCR employed 60 Vbeta primers together with 13 Jbeta primers. The data were produced by immunoSEQ multiplex PCR, yet TCRdb's version contains in-frame clones alone and is incomplete. The table lists around 110,000 clones, 65% to 75% of them singletons. The chain employs TRBV5-6 and TRBJ1-5; 7 positions match TRBD1. The sample comprised PBMCs. The receptor was derived from a man aged 25 to 45 in good health and CMV-seropositive. CDR3 sequence (DNA): TGTGCCAGCAGCTTGGCAAGGGGGCGCAGGGGCAATCAGCCCCAGCATTTT. It codes for CASSLARGRRGNQPQHF.